These 20 T cell receptor beta chains originate from one sample sequenced in a study of technical replicates of blood from a few donors (dated by TCRdb to about 2017). Receptor libraries were prepared by the immunoSEQ multiplex PCR assay. The table comes from immuneACCESS by way of TCRdb, which keeps in-frame sequences with V and J called. Part of the clones is missing from these tables; in studies checked, under half for an unresolved V gene and the rest for unknown reasons. This sample gives tens of thousands of clones in total; approximately 94% of them show up just once. The ten most abundant clones make up over 0.2% of the sample. The sequencing input was T cells isolated from PBMCs. These TCRs come from a human donor in good health.

Written as DNA, the CDR3 is TGCGCCACCGCTCAGCGGGAGAGTAGGGAGACCCAGTACTTC. This codes for CATAQRESRETQYF. The chain links TRBV10-2 to TRBJ2-5; 8 positions agree with TRBD2. Germline-derived CDR1 and CDR2 are WSHSY and SAAADI. V gave up 10 bases and J gave up 5 bases; unmatched junction bases: 12. The CDR3 is made up of 14 amino acids.

The V and J genes are TRBV2 and TRBJ1-5, with a tentative D call TRBD1 (6 bases). V lost 6 bases and J lost 4, with 10 bases in between. Per the germline V gene, CDR1 is SNHLY and CDR2 is FYNNEI. This CDR3 has 13 residues. The CDR3: CASSTGQNQPQHF. The CDR3 region has the DNA TGTGCCAGCAGCACTGGACAGAATCAGCCCCAGCATTTT.

The chain recombines TRBV14 with TRBJ1-2, with a weak D call TRBD1 (5 bases). Germline CDR1 and CDR2: SGHDN and FVKESK. Deletions cut 4 bases from V and 7 bases from J, with 19 bases between. The CDR3 loop spans 15 amino acids. In DNA form, the CDR3 reads TGTGCCAGCAGCCCCTTGTTTCAGGGTTGGGGTGGCTACACCTTC. As protein: CASSPLFQGWGGYTF. Full variable domain (missing parts from reference TRBV14 and TRBJ1-2): EAGVTQFPSHSVIEKGQTVTLRCDPISGHDNLYWYRRVMGKEIKFLLHFVKESKQDESGMPNNRFLAERTGGTYSTLKVQPAELEDSGVYFCASSPLFQGWGGYTFGSGTRLTVV.

The rearrangement uses TRBV19 and TRBJ1-3, with no clear D. Trimming left V 5 bases short and J 0 bases short, with 11 bases between. Germline V gene data show CDR1 as LNHDA and CDR2 as SQIVND (reference sequence). The CDR3 consists of 15 residues. CDR3: CASSDFPVSGNTIYF. The CDR3 nucleotides are TGTGCCAGTAGTGACTTCCCGGTCTCTGGAAACACCATATATTTT.

This sequence joins TRBV7-2 and TRBJ1-4; 9 positions match TRBD1. The trim removed 3 bases at V and 6 bases at J, leaving 8 bases unmatched. Germline CDR1 and CDR2: SGHTA and FQGNSA. The CDR3 has 16 residues. Here the CDR3 reads CASSLVQGAPYEKLFF. In DNA form, the CDR3 reads TGTGCCAGCAGCTTGGTACAGGGGGCGCCTTATGAAAAACTGTTTTTT.

The J gene is TRBJ1-5, the V gene TRBV6-5; a weak D match, TRBD1 (6 bases). Germline V gives CDR1 MNHEY, CDR2 SVGAGI. V lost 5 bases and J 0 bases, leaving 11 bases between the germline ends. The CDR3 has 15 amino acids. The CDR3 sequence: CASSRQAYSNQPQHF. The DNA for the CDR3 is TGTGCCAGCAGTCGACAGGCGTATAGCAATCAGCCCCAGCATTTT.

In its sample, this clone was seen once. This chain uses TRBV5-1 with TRBJ1-1; unclear D gene. Trimming stripped 0 bases from V and 1 base from J, with 7 bases between. This CDR3 contains 14 residues. Per germline, CDR1 SGHRS and CDR2 YFSETQ. CDR3 protein: CASSLGQANTEAFF. The CDR3 DNA follows: TGCGCCAGCAGCTTGGGGCAGGCGAACACTGAAGCTTTCTTT.

The J gene is TRBJ1-2, the V gene TRBV6-5; TRBD1 matches 7 bases. The germline CDR1 and CDR2 sequences are MNHEY and SVGAGI. CDR3 size: 15 residues. With V trimmed by 6 bases and J by 4 bases, 11 bases remained unmatched. CDR3: CASRLLVGQVYGYTF. The CDR3 region has the DNA TGTGCCAGCAGATTACTTGTCGGACAGGTCTATGGCTACACCTTC.

The chain combines TRBV5-4 with TRBJ2-1, with D possibly matching TRBD2 (6 bases). There are 15 residues in the CDR3. Germline V gene sequence: CDR1 SGHNT, CDR2 YYREEE (reference sequence). V gave up 0 bases and J gave up 5 bases, with 12 bases separating them. CDR3 nucleotide sequence: TGTGCCAGCAGCTTGGAACTAGCACGACACAATGAGCAGTTCTTC. Amino acids: CASSLELARHNEQFF.

The chain combines TRBV5-5 with TRBJ2-7, with D unresolved. From germline, CDR1 is SGHKS and CDR2 YYEKEE (reference sequence). V was trimmed by 8 bases and J by 6 bases, leaving 18 bases between them. The CDR3 consists of 13 residues. CDR3 coding DNA: TGTGCCAGTGACCGGAGCGATCGTACCGAGCAGTACTTC. This codes for CASDRSDRTEQYF.

V usage is TRBV7-9 and J usage is TRBJ2-5; possible D gene TRBD1, 5 bases. This CDR3 is 14 amino acids long. V was shortened by 0 bases and J by 4 bases, with 9 bases between the two germline ends. The germline gives CDR1 SEHNR, CDR2 FQNEAQ (reference sequence). CDR3 amino acids: CASSLATVLETQYF. CDR3 bases: TGTGCCAGCAGCTTAGCGACAGTTTTAGAGACCCAGTACTTC.

The chain is built from TRBV28 and TRBJ2-1; 13 nucleotides line up with TRBD2. The CDR3 is made up of 17 amino acids. The ends lost 4 bases at V and 1 base at J; junction bases unmatched: 4. Germline V gene data show CDR1 as MDHEN and CDR2 as SYDVKM. The CDR3 bases are TGTGCCAGCAGTTGGGGACTAGCGGGAAGGTCCTACAATGAGCAGTTCTTC. It translates to CASSWGLAGRSYNEQFF.

This chain links TRBV4-1 with TRBJ1-5; unclear D gene. The ends were cut back, 0 bases at V and 2 bases at J, with 5 bases in the middle. There are 14 residues in the CDR3. Germline V CDR1 and CDR2: MGHRA, YSYEKL. The CDR3 sequence: CASSQESGNQPQHF. The CDR3 DNA reads as TGCGCCAGCAGCCAAGAGAGTGGCAATCAGCCCCAGCATTTT.

The chain couples TRBV7-9 to TRBJ1-1; 7 bases are a match to TRBD1. Germline CDR1 and CDR2: SEHNR and FQNEAQ (reference sequence). V lost 6 bases to trimming and J lost 7 bases; unmatched junction nucleotides: 5. The CDR3 covers 12 residues. The chain's CDR3 is CASSTGAIEAFF. Here the CDR3 DNA reads TGTGCCAGCAGTACAGGGGCCATTGAAGCTTTCTTT. The variable domain in full, completed from reference TRBV7-9 and TRBJ1-1, reads DTGVSQNPRHKITKRGQNVTFRCDPISEHNRLYWYRQTLGQGPEFLTYFQNEAQLEKSRLLSDRFSAERPKGSFSTLEIQRTEQGDSAMYLCASSTGAIEAFFGQGTRLTVV.

The chain combines TRBV18 with TRBJ1-5, with 9 bases lining up with TRBD1. V gave up 5 bases and J gave up 4 bases; unmatched junction bases: 18. The CDR3 is 19 residues long. In germline, CDR1 is KGHSH, CDR2 LQKENI. The CDR3: CASSSPGDREGVTNQPQHF. CDR3 nucleotide sequence: TGTGCCAGCTCATCCCCGGGGGACAGGGAAGGTGTAACAAATCAGCCCCAGCATTTT.

This clone has a handful of counts. The chain employs TRBV7-2 and TRBJ1-5; a weak D match, TRBD1 (5 bases). Germline CDR1 and CDR2: SGHTA and FQGNSA. Trimming removed 1 base at V and 5 bases at J, with 9 bases between. The CDR3 loop spans 14 amino acids. The CDR3 bases are TGTGCCAGCAGCTTAGGGCCCAGGGATCAGCCCCAGCATTTT. It encodes CASSLGPRDQPQHF.

The rearrangement links TRBV5-1 to TRBJ1-2, with D unresolved. V lost 1 base, J lost 8 bases, and 24 bases lay in between. The CDR3 consists of 17 residues. CDR1 is SGHRS and CDR2 is YFSETQ in the germline V gene. CDR3 DNA: TGCGCCAGCAGCTTGAACCCCTCGGACCGGACTAGTGGGGGCTACACCTTC. Its protein product is CASSLNPSDRTSGGYTF.

The chain joins TRBV5-4 to TRBJ2-7, with D unclear. In germline, CDR1 is SGHNT, CDR2 YYREEE (reference sequence). CDR3 length: 13 residues. Between the trimmed V and J ends, which lost 2 bases and 3 bases, there was a span of 9 bases. For the CDR3, the DNA is TGTGCCAGCAGCTTAAACAGAGACTACGAGCAGTACTTC. It yields the protein CASSLNRDYEQYF.

The CDR3 bases are TGCAGCGTTGCTTTCCGGCTAGCGGGGAACAATGAGCAGTTCTTC. Encoded protein: CSVAFRLAGNNEQFF. The J gene is TRBJ2-1, the V gene TRBV29-1; 9 nucleotides agree with TRBD2. This CDR3 contains 15 residues. J was trimmed by 5 bases and V by 4 bases; bases with no gene match: 9. CDR1 and CDR2 from the germline V gene are SQVTM and ANQGSEA.

The genes are TRBV7-9 and TRBJ2-3; D not resolved. In germline, CDR1 is SEHNR, CDR2 FQNEAQ (reference sequence). CDR3 length: 11 residues. V dropped 7 bases and J dropped 3 bases, with 5 bases sitting between them. CDR3 sequence reads: CASTRTDTQYF. CDR3 DNA: TGTGCCAGCACCAGGACAGATACGCAGTATTTT.